Listed here are 13 T cell receptor beta chains from one sample, sequenced in a study of T cells in Graves' hyperthyroidism and ophthalmopathy. Amplified TCR beta CDR3 regions derived from RNA transcripts. Researchers ran a first-round RT-PCR on the TCR CDR3 using the HTBI primer set. TCRdb passed the multiplex PCR reads through MiXCR, listing each CDR3 protein once. The sample has approximately 560,000 distinct CDR3 sequences, about 43% seen once; the top ten hold just under 8.5%. The sequencing input was peripheral blood or thyroid tissue (not recorded which). These receptors were collected from a young woman with Graves' hyperthyroidism.

This clonotype was detected only once. This sequence joins TRBV6-5 and TRBJ2-3; 10 bases match TRBD2. In germline, CDR1 is MNHEY, CDR2 SVGAGI. This CDR3 region has 15 residues. Unmatched junction bases numbered 0, after V lost 2 bases and J lost 1 base. The CDR3 DNA reads as TGTGCCAGCAGTTACGGGACTAGCGGCACAGATACGCAGTATTTT. It is translated as CASSYGTSGTDTQYF.

As concerns this clonotype: The junction shows a germline mismatch at one end, possibly a read error. V usage is TRBV7-2 and J usage is TRBJ2-7; 7 nucleotides match TRBD2. This CDR3 comprises 17 residues. The germline gives CDR1 SGHTA, CDR2 FQGNSA. DNA of the CDR3: TGCGCCAGCAGCTTAGTGTCAGGCGGGAGCCACCTCTACGAGCAGTACTTC. Its protein product is CASSLVSGGSHLYEQYF.

This clonotype was detected once. V usage is TRBV5-5 and J usage is TRBJ2-7, with D hard to call. This CDR3 comprises 11 residues. Trimming took off 7 bases at V and 7 bases at J, with 12 bases between the two ends. Germline CDR1 and CDR2: SGHKS and YYEKEE (reference sequence). CDR3 DNA sequence: TGTGCCAGCGGGTCCGGTTTTGAGCAGTACTTC. It encodes CASGSGFEQYF.

Ten or more counts support this clonotype. The chain links TRBV7-9 to TRBJ2-7, with 12 bases fitting TRBD2. Germline-derived CDR1 and CDR2 are SEHNR and FQNEAQ (reference sequence). The CDR3 consists of 14 residues. Trimming at V came to 5 bases and at J to 12 bases, leaving 11 bases not matched to a gene. CDR3 sequence (DNA): TGTGCCAGCAGCCAGCCCCTAGCGGGAGGGCCATGGTACTTC. It translates to CASSQPLAGGPWYF.

This clonotype was picked up many times. The genes are TRBV7-8 and TRBJ2-5; TRBD1 aligns across 9 bases. This CDR3 has 14 residues. V shed 6 bases, J shed 1 base, and the junction held 3 bases outside the gene matches. Germline CDR1 SGHVS, CDR2 FQNEAQ. Here the CDR3 DNA reads TGTGCCAGCAGACTGGGACAGGGCCAAGAGACCCAGTACTTC. Protein product: CASRLGQGQETQYF.

This clonotype appeared a few times. This chain connects TRBV2 to TRBJ1-1, with D perhaps TRBD1 (6 bases). Germline V gene sequence: CDR1 SNHLY, CDR2 FYNNEI. This CDR3 contains 14 residues. Between the trimmed V and J ends, which lost 5 bases and 4 bases, there was a span of 14 bases. The CDR3 reads CASSTQGPGTEAFF. CDR3 nucleotides: TGTGCCAGCAGTACACAGGGTCCCGGCACTGAAGCTTTCTTT. Combining the CDR3 with reference TRBV2 and TRBJ1-1 gives the whole variable domain EPEVTQTPSHQVTQMGQEVILRCVPISNHLYFYWYRQILGQKVEFLVSFYNNEISEKSEIFDDQFSVERPDGSNFTLKIRSTKLEDSAMYFCASSTQGPGTEAFFGQGTRLTVV.

This clonotype was seen at least ten times. V is TRBV2 and J is TRBJ2-5; 8 bases fit TRBD1. The CDR3 contains 14 residues. Germline V gives CDR1 SNHLY, CDR2 FYNNEI. V was clipped by 9 bases and J by 5 bases; unmatched bases: 11. This CDR3 reads CARTRAGGRETQYF. The CDR3 DNA reads TGTGCCAGGACCCGGGCAGGGGGCAGGGAGACCCAGTACTTC.

There are many counts of this clonotype. The V call is TRBV29-1, the J call TRBJ2-7, with 7 bases identical to TRBD1. Germline CDR1 and CDR2: SQVTM and ANQGSEA. This CDR3 has 13 amino acids. The junction had 4 bases not matched to a gene; V was cut back by 2 bases and J by 3 bases. CDR3 loop: CSVETRDSYEQYF. The CDR3 DNA reads TGCAGCGTTGAAACCCGGGACAGCTACGAGCAGTACTTC.

This clonotype has a handful of counts. The chain recombines TRBV7-2 with TRBJ2-7, with TRBD1 identical over 9 bases. Looked up from germline, CDR1 is SGHTA and CDR2 is FQGNSA. This CDR3 region has 15 residues. The V gene end was trimmed by 6 bases and the J gene end by 3 bases; junction bases not matched to a gene: 9. CDR3 protein: CASSPRTGVGYEQYF. The DNA for the CDR3 is TGTGCCAGCAGTCCGAGGACAGGGGTAGGCTACGAGCAGTACTTC. The full variable domain, with the rest looked up from reference TRBV7-2 and TRBJ2-7, is GAGVSQSPSNKVTEKGKDVELRCDPISGHTALYWYRQSLGQGLEFLIYFQGNSAPDKSGLPSDRFSAERTGGSVSTLTIQRTQQEDSAVYLCASSPRTGVGYEQYFGPGTRLTVT.

The chain uses TRBV7-2 and TRBJ2-2; 9 bases agree with TRBD1. Germline V gives CDR1 SGHTA, CDR2 FQGNSA. With 5 bases clipped from V and 7 bases from J, the junction kept 8 bases outside the gene matches. This CDR3 contains 15 residues. The CDR3 loop reads CASSQEGQGYGELFF. CDR3 bases: TGTGCCAGCAGCCAAGAAGGACAGGGGTACGGGGAGCTGTTTTTT.

This rearrangement joins TRBV2 to TRBJ1-4; D remains unclear. The V and J ends lost 5 bases and 14 bases respectively, with 18 bases between them. The CDR3 is 13 amino acids. CDR1 is SNHLY and CDR2 is FYNNEI in the germline V gene. The CDR3 nucleotides are TGTGCCAGCAGTTCAGGACCAGTTGGAACTCTGTTTTTT. Protein sequence: CASSSGPVGTLFF.

This clonotype was picked up a small number of times. The chain has TRBV9 and TRBJ1-5, with 8 bases matching TRBD1. The germline CDR1 and CDR2 sequences are SGDLS and YYNGEE. Trimming cost V 4 bases and J 2 bases; bases outside gene matches: 5. The CDR3 has 15 residues. The CDR3 DNA is TGTGCCAGCAGCCAGGACAGGGCTGGCAATCAGCCCCAGCATTTT. Its protein is CASSQDRAGNQPQHF. Based on the CDR3 plus reference TRBV9 and TRBJ1-5, the full variable domain is DSGVTQTPKHLITATGQRVTLRCSPRSGDLSVYWYQQSLDQGLQFLIQYYNGEERAKGNILERFSAQQFPDLHSELNLSSLELGDSALYFCASSQDRAGNQPQHFGDGTRLSIL.

This clonotype is a singleton in its sample. The chain couples TRBV29-1 to TRBJ1-2; perhaps TRBD1 as D (6 bases). The CDR3 spans 13 residues. V lost 8 bases and J lost 5, with 18 bases in between. Germline CDR1 reads SQVTM; CDR2 reads ANQGSEA. DNA of the CDR3: TGCAGCAGTTATGCGGGACACCTATATGGCTACACCTTC. This translates into CSSYAGHLYGYTF.